This T cell receptor beta chain was profiled in a study of cytomegalovirus exposure and HLA in healthy donors. V was pared by 6 bases and J by 2 bases, with 10 bases between. This CDR3 spans 12 amino acids. Germline V gene sequence: CDR1 SQVTM, CDR2 ANQGSEA. Primers: 60 Vbeta forward and 13 Jbeta reverse. The data were produced by immunoSEQ multiplex PCR, yet TCRdb's version contains in-frame clones alone and is incomplete. The table shows some 140,000 clones, with 76% occurring only once. The V and J genes are TRBV29-1 and TRBJ1-2; D may be TRBD1 (6 bases). The sample consisted of PBMCs. The clonotype comes from a female donor in good health and CMV-seropositive. Here the CDR3 reads CSVDRGNYGYTF. DNA for the CDR3: TGCAGCGTCGATAGGGGGAACTATGGCTACACCTTC.